The present T cell receptor (beta chain) was sequenced within a study of blood T cell repertoires in COVID-19. Study details: Sites across the United States, Italy and Spain contributed samples from acute and convalescent COVID-19.

Germline assignment: CDR1 LGHNA and CDR2 YSLEER. The length of the CDR3 is 15 residues. V lost 1 base to trimming and J lost 0 bases, with 8 bases between them. Repertoires were generated with immunoSEQ multiplex PCR, while TCRdb's copy carries only in-frame clones and drops some. The sample holds 250,000 or so clones, more than 85% seen once. This TCR came from a woman in her sixties with COVID-19, enrolled during active disease. What was sequenced was peripheral blood. V usage is TRBV4-3 and J usage is TRBJ2-3; tentative D call: TRBD1 (5 bases). The CDR3 loop reads CASSQAGSSTDTQYF. The CDR3 DNA is TGCGCCAGCAGCCAAGCAGGGTCTAGCACAGATACGCAGTATTTT.